This T cell receptor (beta chain) was sequenced in a study of patients and donors after allogeneic stem cell transplantation. There are 14 residues in the CDR3. V trimming: 4 bases; J trimming: 4 bases; junction bases outside the gene matches: 5. Germline V lookup: CDR1 DFQATT, CDR2 SNEGSKA (reference sequence). TCRdb re-derived calls from the RT-PCR reads in MiXCR, one entry per CDR3 protein. In the table there are under 200,000 distinct CDR3 sequences, approximately 31% of which are singletons. J is TRBJ2-1 and V is TRBV20-1; 9 bases are shared with TRBD2. The specimen was blood, either unsorted or a sorted T cell fraction (not recorded which). This receptor was taken from a human donor who was either an allogeneic HSCT recipient or a stem cell or donor lymphocyte infusion donor (not recorded which). It is not recorded whose cells these are; they may come from a transplant donor. The CDR3 here is CSANGLAGYNEQFF. In nucleotides, the CDR3 is TGCAGTGCTAATGGTCTAGCGGGATACAATGAGCAGTTCTTC.